The rows below give T cell receptor beta chains drawn from one sample of a study of cytomegalovirus exposure and HLA in healthy donors. Sequencing was performed with immunoSEQ multiplex PCR; in TCRdb, only in-frame clones are kept and a portion is missing. The sample holds roughly 120,000 clones, about three quarters seen once. The sequenced material came from PBMCs. The source is a woman aged 25 to 45 in good health and CMV-seropositive. Both conserved end residues are part of each CDR3.

j_call | v_call | cdr3_aa
TRBJ1-4 | TRBV28 | CASSRNTGGPMNEKLFF
TRBJ2-1 | TRBV5-4 | CASSQSTKTRVINEQFF
TRBJ2-1 | TRBV27 | CASSYSGDGNEQFF
TRBJ1-1 | TRBV5-1 | CASTAWAGNTEAFF
TRBJ1-1 | TRBV28 | CASRNPGQGGTEAFF
TRBJ2-3 | TRBV27 | CASSSQGADTQYF
TRBJ1-1 | TRBV28 | CASGSRGLGMKAFF
TRBJ2-3 | TRBV4-3 | CASSQNSGSLTDTQYF
TRBJ2-1 | TRBV7-9 | CASRILADPYNEQFF
TRBJ2-5 | TRBV28 | CASSLKRGRGTQYF